Following are 20 T cell receptor beta chains from one sample sequenced in a study of human T cells and chemical hapten exposure. Stated time point: pre-sensitization, week 0. Treatment defined: therapeutic diphenylcyclopropenone sensitization with weekly scalp DPC. TCRdb redid the calling of the RACE reads with MiXCR, one entry per CDR3 protein. The sample comprises roughly 40,000 distinct CDR3 sequences, over 10% of which are singletons, and roughly 5.7% rests with the top ten. The source was whole blood, collected in connection with sensitization to the hapten diphenylcyclopropenone (DPC). These receptors originate from a woman between 25 and 40 years old with alopecia areata. Some clones in this sample may be carry-over from other donors' samples.

The chain links TRBV29-1 to TRBJ1-4; 10 positions match TRBD1. Germline V gene lookup returns CDR1 SQVTM and CDR2 ANQGSEA. The CDR3 spans 13 residues. Trimming at V came to 5 bases and at J to 5 bases, leaving 2 bases not matched to a gene. CDR3 sequence: CSVLGQGNEKLFF. The CDR3 nucleotides are TGCAGCGTTCTGGGACAGGGGAATGAAAAACTGTTTTTT.

This clonotype showed up just a few times. This chain uses TRBV15 with TRBJ1-3; maybe TRBD1 (5 bases). The CDR3 sequence is 12 residues long. From germline, CDR1 is LNHNV and CDR2 YYDKDF (reference sequence). The ends were cut back, 9 bases at V and 0 bases at J, with 6 bases in the middle. DNA for the CDR3: TGTGCCACAGGGACCTCTGGAAACACCATATATTTT. This gives the protein CATGTSGNTIYF.

This clonotype was seen ten or more times. The chain employs TRBV11-3 and TRBJ2-2; D uncertain. Germline loops: CDR1 SGHNT, CDR2 YENEEA. The CDR3 sequence is 19 residues long. V gave up 2 bases and J gave up 5 bases, with 24 bases separating them. The CDR3 DNA is TGTGCCAGCAGCTTAAGCCCCAAGGACGTGTGGGTAGATACCGGGGAGCTGTTTTTT. Its translation is CASSLSPKDVWVDTGELFF.

This clonotype appeared a few times. This chain links TRBV19 with TRBJ2-3, with 9 nucleotides matching TRBD1. V gave up 7 bases and J gave up 8 bases; unmatched junction bases: 16. Germline assignment: CDR1 LNHDA and CDR2 SQIVND (reference sequence). The CDR3 runs 16 residues. The CDR3 DNA follows: TGTGCCAGTACCCCACGGGGTACAGGGGGCCTGGGTACGCAGTATTTT. This codes for CASTPRGTGGLGTQYF.

This sequence joins TRBV18 and TRBJ1-5; D is ambiguous. CDR3 length: 13 amino acids. From germline, CDR1 is KGHSH and CDR2 LQKENI. V was clipped by 8 bases and J by 0 bases, with 8 bases between them. In DNA form, the CDR3 reads TGTGCCAGCCTTTTTAATAGCAATCAGCCCCAGCATTTT. As protein: CASLFNSNQPQHF.

The chain employs TRBV6-1 and TRBJ2-6; unclear D gene. The CDR3 spans 15 residues. Germline loops: CDR1 MNHNS, CDR2 SASEGT. The V and J ends lost 4 bases and 0 bases respectively, with 7 bases between them. The CDR3 nucleotides read TGTGCCAGCAGTGGGTACAGCTCTGGGGCCAACGTCCTGACTTTC. It is translated as CASSGYSSGANVLTF.

This chain uses TRBV29-1 with TRBJ1-1, with D unresolved. CDR1 SQVTM and CDR2 ANQGSEA come from the germline V gene. V lost 4 bases to trimming and J lost 0 bases, with 6 bases between them. CDR3 size: 12 residues. The CDR3 reads CSVAVMNTEAFF. CDR3 sequence (DNA): TGCAGCGTTGCAGTCATGAACACTGAAGCTTTCTTT.

The chain combines TRBV2 with TRBJ1-2; no clear D gene. From germline, CDR1 is SNHLY and CDR2 FYNNEI. The CDR3 length is 12 residues. Trimming pared 7 bases from V and 5 bases from J, leaving 11 bases between. CDR3 amino acids: CASISARYGYTF. The CDR3 DNA is TGTGCCAGCATATCAGCCCGGTATGGCTACACCTTC.

The genes are TRBV18 and TRBJ2-1, with 9 bases fitting TRBD1. The ends lost 5 bases at V and 7 bases at J; junction bases unmatched: 9. CDR3 length: 15 residues. The germline V gene encodes CDR1 KGHSH and CDR2 LQKENI. The DNA for the CDR3 is TGTGCCAGCTCAGCCGGGACAGGGTCCTGGAATGAGCAGTTCTTC. Its protein product is CASSAGTGSWNEQFF.

The chain is built from TRBV25-1 and TRBJ1-1, with D unresolved. This CDR3 has 13 residues. The germline gives CDR1 MGHDK, CDR2 SYGVNS. V dropped 3 bases and J dropped 4 bases, with 9 bases sitting between them. The CDR3 loop reads CASSERRSTEAFF. The CDR3 bases are TGTGCCAGCAGTGAGAGAAGGAGCACTGAAGCTTTCTTT.

This clonotype was recorded a few times. This chain links TRBV5-1 with TRBJ2-5, with D possibly matching TRBD2 (6 bases). The CDR3 spans 14 residues. Germline V gene lookup returns CDR1 SGHRS and CDR2 YFSETQ. Trimming stripped 1 base from V and 2 bases from J, with 9 bases between. The CDR3 loop reads CASSLTSIQETQYF. Written as DNA, the CDR3 is TGCGCCAGCAGCTTGACTAGCATTCAAGAGACCCAGTACTTC.

The genes are TRBV20-1 and TRBJ2-2; D could derive from TRBD1 or TRBD2 (6 bases each). CDR1 DFQATT and CDR2 SNEGSKA come from the germline V gene (reference sequence). This CDR3 comprises 13 residues. CDR3 DNA sequence: TGCAGCCTAGGGGGGATCCCTACCGGGGAGCTGTTTTTT. Translated, it gives CSLGGIPTGELFF.

V and J are TRBV9 and TRBJ1-1; D is ambiguous. The CDR3 has 14 amino acids. Germline V lookup: CDR1 SGDLS, CDR2 YYNGEE. With 1 base removed from V and 0 bases from J, the gap between germline ends came to 7 bases. CDR3: CASSVSGMNTEAFF. The CDR3 DNA sequence: TGTGCCAGCAGCGTAAGCGGGATGAACACTGAAGCTTTCTTT. The full variable domain, with the rest looked up from reference TRBV9 and TRBJ1-1, is DSGVTQTPKHLITATGQRVTLRCSPRSGDLSVYWYQQSLDQGLQFLIQYYNGEERAKGNILERFSAQQFPDLHSELNLSSLELGDSALYFCASSVSGMNTEAFFGQGTRLTVV.

This clonotype was detected only a few times. The chain carries TRBV20-1 and TRBJ1-1; no clear D gene. The ends were cut back, 2 bases at V and 3 bases at J, with 7 bases in the middle. CDR1 and CDR2 (germline): DFQATT, SNEGSKA (reference sequence). The CDR3 extends over 12 amino acids. The CDR3 reads CSARHGDTEAFF. In nucleotides, the CDR3 is TGCAGTGCTAGACATGGTGACACTGAAGCTTTCTTT.

Many counts were recorded for this clonotype. The rearrangement uses TRBV7-8 and TRBJ1-5, with D possibly TRBD1 on 6 matching bases. Germline-derived CDR1 and CDR2 are SGHVS and FQNEAQ. The V gene lost 3 bases and the J gene lost 4 bases, with 7 bases spanning the gap. There are 13 residues in the CDR3. CDR3 coding DNA: TGTGCCAGCAGCTTCCAGGGGAATCAGCCCCAGCATTTT. Translated, it gives CASSFQGNQPQHF.

This clonotype was counted ten times or more. The chain carries TRBV6-6 and TRBJ2-3; no clear D gene. Germline V gene data show CDR1 as MNHNY and CDR2 as SVGAGI (reference sequence). The CDR3 contains 13 residues. V shed 7 bases and J shed 1 base, with 9 bases lying between them. In DNA form, the CDR3 reads TGTGCCAGCAAGGTCTTTCGCACAGATACGCAGTATTTT. Amino acid sequence: CASKVFRTDTQYF.

The sample holds a few counts of this clonotype. The chain links TRBV29-1 to TRBJ2-5; a possible D gene is TRBD1 (5 bases). Germline loops: CDR1 SQVTM, CDR2 ANQGSEA. Trimming left V 5 bases short and J 2 bases short, with 27 bases between. The CDR3 is 18 amino acids. CDR3 in DNA: TGCAGCGTTCGACCTACCGACAGCCCCTCCACGGTTCAAGAGACCCAGTACTTC. It yields the protein CSVRPTDSPSTVQETQYF.

A word on this clonotype: A read error is possible here, since a much larger clone lies one base away. The gene calls are TRBV18 and TRBJ2-7; TRBD1 might be the D (5 bases). The CDR3 spans 14 residues. In germline, CDR1 is KGHSH, CDR2 LQKENI. Here the CDR3 reads CASSPGAASYEEYF. The CDR3 DNA follows: TGTGCCAGCTCACCAGGGGCGGCCTCCTACGAGGAGTACTTC.

In its sample, this clonotype was seen a few times. The chain has TRBV7-3 and TRBJ1-1; possibly TRBD1 for D (6 bases). Deletions cut 4 bases from V and 3 bases from J, with 12 bases between. The CDR3 spans 14 residues. CDR1 SGHTA and CDR2 FQGTGA come from the germline V gene. CDR3 residues: CASSSQPGDTEAFF. The CDR3, as DNA: TGTGCCAGCAGCTCCCAGCCAGGGGACACTGAAGCTTTCTTT.

In its sample, this clonotype was seen a few times. The J gene is TRBJ1-2, the V gene TRBV6-5; 9 bases fit TRBD1. From germline, CDR1 is MNHEY and CDR2 SVGAGI. This CDR3 spans 16 amino acids. J was trimmed by 4 bases and V by 0 bases; bases with no gene match: 6. For the CDR3, the DNA is TGTGCCAGCAGTTACTCGATCGGGACAGGGCCCTATGGCTACACCTTC. It is translated as CASSYSIGTGPYGYTF.